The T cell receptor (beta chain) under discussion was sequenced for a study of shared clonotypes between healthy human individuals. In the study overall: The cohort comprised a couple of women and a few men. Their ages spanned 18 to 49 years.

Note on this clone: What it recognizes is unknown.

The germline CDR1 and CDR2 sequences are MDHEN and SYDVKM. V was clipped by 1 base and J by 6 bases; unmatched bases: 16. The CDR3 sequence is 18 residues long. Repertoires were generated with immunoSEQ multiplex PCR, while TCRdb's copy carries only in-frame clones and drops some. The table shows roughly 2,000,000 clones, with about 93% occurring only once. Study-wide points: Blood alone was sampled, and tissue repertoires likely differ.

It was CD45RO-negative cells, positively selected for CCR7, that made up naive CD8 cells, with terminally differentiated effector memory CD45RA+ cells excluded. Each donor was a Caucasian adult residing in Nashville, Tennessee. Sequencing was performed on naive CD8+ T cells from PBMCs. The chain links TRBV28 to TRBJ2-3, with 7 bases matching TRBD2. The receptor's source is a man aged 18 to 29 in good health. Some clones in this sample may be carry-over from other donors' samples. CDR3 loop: CASSLYPSLSTSSDTQYF. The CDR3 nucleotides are TGTGCCAGCAGTTTATATCCCTCCCTTTCGACTAGCTCGGATACGCAGTATTTT.